A single TCR beta chain is shown here with its context. This sequence may be a read error, since a much larger clone differs from it by one base. This CDR3 spans 15 amino acids. Germline V gene data show CDR1 as SGHNT and CDR2 as YENEEA. The second PCR ran roughly 6 to 11 cycles with a sample-barcoded 5' primer and J-beta primers. One entry per CDR3 protein, called by TCRdb with MiXCR from the 5' RACE reads. Of hundreds of thousands of distinct CDR3 sequences in the sample, over 40% were seen once. The entry originates in a study of blood T cells in healthy people across ages. The TCR sequence derives from a woman aged 80 or over in good health. The sample taken for sequencing was blood. V is TRBV11-3 and J is TRBJ2-1; 8 bases line up with TRBD2. The CDR3 bases are TGTGCCAGCAGCCTCTCTAGCGGGCCTCACAATCAGCAGTTCTTC. It codes for CASSLSSGPHNQQFF.